The 4 T cell receptor beta chains below were found in one sample sequenced in a study of response to subunit inactivated influenza vaccine. One entry per CDR3 protein, called by TCRdb with MiXCR from the RT-PCR reads. The sample yields about 780,000 distinct CDR3 sequences, approximately 17% seen once. Specimen: PBMCs from blood, collected roughly 5 days after vaccination. The receptors were sampled from a man in his fifties who received an inactivated influenza vaccine.

This clonotype was seen more than once but under ten times. The rearrangement uses TRBV7-7 and TRBJ2-2; 7 bases match TRBD2. Germline V lookup: CDR1 SSHAT, CDR2 FNYEAQ (reference sequence). The CDR3 contains 15 residues. In DNA, the CDR3 is TGTGCTGTGAACGGAGCGGGGAAGAACACCGGGGAGCTGTTTTTT. Its protein is CAVNGAGKNTGELFF.

V is TRBV7-8 and J is TRBJ2-7; 10 bases align to TRBD2. With V trimmed by 6 bases and J by 1 base, 6 bases remained unmatched. The CDR3 consists of 15 residues. Germline V gene lookup returns CDR1 SGHVS and CDR2 FQNEAQ. CDR3 loop: CASRLLAGNSYEQYF. DNA for the CDR3: TGTGCCAGCAGATTACTAGCGGGAAATTCCTACGAGCAGTACTTC.

The gene calls are TRBV19 and TRBJ2-2; the D gene is possibly TRBD2 (7 bases). Looked up from germline, CDR1 is LNHDA and CDR2 is SQIVND (reference sequence). The CDR3 sequence is 15 residues long. V lost 7 bases, J lost 6 bases, and 18 bases lay in between. CDR3 bases: TGTGCCAGTATCAGTAGTGTGGGGGGGCCCGGGGAGCTGTTTTTT. Translating gives CASISSVGGPGELFF. The full variable domain, its missing parts supplied by reference TRBV19 and TRBJ2-2, is DGGITQSPKYLFRKEGQNVTLSCEQNLNHDAMYWYRQDPGQGLRLIYYSQIVNDFQKGDIAEGYSVSREKKESFPLTVTSAQKNPTAFYLCASISSVGGPGELFFGEGSRLTVL.

In its sample, this clonotype was seen a few times. The chain is built from TRBV9 and TRBJ2-7; no firm D call. The CDR3 contains 16 residues. Germline V gene data show CDR1 as SGDLS and CDR2 as YYNGEE. V gave up 3 bases and J gave up 0 bases, with 16 bases separating them. The CDR3 is CASSASRTDPSYEQYF. The CDR3 DNA reads as TGTGCCAGCAGCGCAAGTCGAACAGACCCCTCCTACGAGCAGTACTTC.